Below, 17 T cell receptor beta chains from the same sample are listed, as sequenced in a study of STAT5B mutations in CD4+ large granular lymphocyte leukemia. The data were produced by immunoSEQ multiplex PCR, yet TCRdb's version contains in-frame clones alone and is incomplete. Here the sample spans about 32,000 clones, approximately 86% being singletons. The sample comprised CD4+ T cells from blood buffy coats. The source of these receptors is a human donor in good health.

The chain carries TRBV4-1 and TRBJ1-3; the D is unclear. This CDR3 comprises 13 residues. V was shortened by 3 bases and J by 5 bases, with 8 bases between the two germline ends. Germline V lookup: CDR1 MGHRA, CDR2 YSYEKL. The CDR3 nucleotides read TGCGCCAGCAGCCATCTTGTTAGAAACACCATATATTTT. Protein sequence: CASSHLVRNTIYF.

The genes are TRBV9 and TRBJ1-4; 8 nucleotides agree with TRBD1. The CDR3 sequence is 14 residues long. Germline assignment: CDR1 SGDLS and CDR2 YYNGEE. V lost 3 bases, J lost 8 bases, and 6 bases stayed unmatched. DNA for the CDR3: TGTGCCAGCAGCGCCGGGGACAGGAGGGAAAAACTGTTTTTT. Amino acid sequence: CASSAGDRREKLFF.

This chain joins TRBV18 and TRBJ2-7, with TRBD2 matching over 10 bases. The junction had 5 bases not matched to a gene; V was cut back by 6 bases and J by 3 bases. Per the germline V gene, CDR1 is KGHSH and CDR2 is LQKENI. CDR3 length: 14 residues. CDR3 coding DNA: TGTGCCAGCTCGCAGGGACTAGCGATCTACGAGCAGTACTTC. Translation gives CASSQGLAIYEQYF.

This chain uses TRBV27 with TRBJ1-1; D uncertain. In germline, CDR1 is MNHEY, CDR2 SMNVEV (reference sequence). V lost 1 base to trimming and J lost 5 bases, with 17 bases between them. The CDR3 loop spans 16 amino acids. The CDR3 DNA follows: TGTGCCAGCAGTTTATTAACTATTGGCAAAGAGACTGAAGCTTTCTTT. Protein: CASSLLTIGKETEAFF.

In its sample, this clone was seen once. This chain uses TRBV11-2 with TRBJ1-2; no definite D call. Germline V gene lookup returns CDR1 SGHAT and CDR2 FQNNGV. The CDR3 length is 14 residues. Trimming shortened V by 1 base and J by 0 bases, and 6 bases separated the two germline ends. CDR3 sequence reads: CASSLGQANYGYTF. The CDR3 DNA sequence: TGTGCCAGCAGCTTAGGACAAGCTAACTATGGCTACACCTTC.

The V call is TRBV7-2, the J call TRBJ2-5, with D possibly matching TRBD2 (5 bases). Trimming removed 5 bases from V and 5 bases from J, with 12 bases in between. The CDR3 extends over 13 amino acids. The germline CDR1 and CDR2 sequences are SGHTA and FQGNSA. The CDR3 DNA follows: TGTGCCAGCAGCCTTTCGGGATATGAGACCCAGTACTTC. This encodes CASSLSGYETQYF.

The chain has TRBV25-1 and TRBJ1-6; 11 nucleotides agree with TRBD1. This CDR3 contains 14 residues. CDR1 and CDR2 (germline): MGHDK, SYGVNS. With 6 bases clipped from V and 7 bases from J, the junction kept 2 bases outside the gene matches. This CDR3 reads CASRGTGGNSPLHF. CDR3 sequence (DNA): TGTGCCAGCAGAGGGACAGGGGGAAATTCACCCCTCCACTTT.

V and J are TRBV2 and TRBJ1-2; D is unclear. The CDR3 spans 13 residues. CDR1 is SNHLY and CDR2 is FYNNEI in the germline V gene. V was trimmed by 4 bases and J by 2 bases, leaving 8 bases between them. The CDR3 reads CASSVGGNYGYTF. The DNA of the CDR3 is TGTGCCAGCAGTGTTGGAGGGAACTATGGCTACACCTTC.

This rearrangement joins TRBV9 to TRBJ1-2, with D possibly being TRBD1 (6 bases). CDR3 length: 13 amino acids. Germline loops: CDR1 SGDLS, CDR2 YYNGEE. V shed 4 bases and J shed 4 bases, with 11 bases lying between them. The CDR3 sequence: CASSPRGGYGYTF. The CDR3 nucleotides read TGTGCCAGCAGCCCTCGAGGGGGCTATGGCTACACCTTC. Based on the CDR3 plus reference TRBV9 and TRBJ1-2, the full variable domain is DSGVTQTPKHLITATGQRVTLRCSPRSGDLSVYWYQQSLDQGLQFLIQYYNGEERAKGNILERFSAQQFPDLHSELNLSSLELGDSALYFCASSPRGGYGYTFGSGTRLTVV.

CDR3 in DNA: TGTGCCAGCAGCCAAGAAAGCGGGGCGGGAGGCGAGCAGTACTTC. Amino acids: CASSQESGAGGEQYF. V usage is TRBV4-2 and J usage is TRBJ2-7; 8 bases match TRBD2. With V trimmed by 0 bases and J by 6 bases, 7 bases remained unmatched. CDR1 is LGHNA and CDR2 is YNFKEQ in the germline V gene. The CDR3 sequence is 15 residues long.

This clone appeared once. The CDR3 protein is CASSIRGDTGNTIYF. As DNA, the CDR3 is TGTGCCAGTAGTATACGAGGGGACACTGGAAACACCATATATTTT. The V gene is TRBV19, the J gene TRBJ1-3, with D perhaps TRBD1 (6 bases). This CDR3 region has 15 residues. Per the germline V gene, CDR1 is LNHDA and CDR2 is SQIVND (reference sequence). The V end lost 2 bases, the J end lost 2 bases, and 10 bases lay between the germline ends.

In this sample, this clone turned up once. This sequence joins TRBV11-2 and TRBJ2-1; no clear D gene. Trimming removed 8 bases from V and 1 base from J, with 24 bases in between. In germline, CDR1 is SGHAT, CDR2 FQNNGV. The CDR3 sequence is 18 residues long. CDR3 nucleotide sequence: TGTGCCAGCGAGGCGCAACCCTTTGGTAGGGCGTCCTACAATGAGCAGTTCTTC. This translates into CASEAQPFGRASYNEQFF.

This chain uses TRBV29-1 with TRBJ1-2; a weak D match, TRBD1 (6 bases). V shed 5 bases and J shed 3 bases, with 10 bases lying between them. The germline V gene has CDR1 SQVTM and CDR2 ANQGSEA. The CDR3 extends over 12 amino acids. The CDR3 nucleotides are TGCAGCGTTTTCTCAGGGGACTATGGCTACACCTTC. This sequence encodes CSVFSGDYGYTF.

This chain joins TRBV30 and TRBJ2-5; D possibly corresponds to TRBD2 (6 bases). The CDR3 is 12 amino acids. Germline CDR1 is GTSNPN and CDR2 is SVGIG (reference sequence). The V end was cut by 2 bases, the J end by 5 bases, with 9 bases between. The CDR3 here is CAWSRRAETQYF. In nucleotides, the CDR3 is TGTGCCTGGAGTAGGAGGGCGGAGACCCAGTACTTC.

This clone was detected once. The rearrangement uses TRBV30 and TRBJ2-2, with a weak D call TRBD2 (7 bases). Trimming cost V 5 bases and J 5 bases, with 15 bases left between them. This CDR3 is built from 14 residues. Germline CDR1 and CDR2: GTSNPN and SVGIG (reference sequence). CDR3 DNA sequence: TGTGCCTGGGTTGGGGGCGGGAGTACCGGGGAGCTGTTTTTT. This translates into CAWVGGGSTGELFF.

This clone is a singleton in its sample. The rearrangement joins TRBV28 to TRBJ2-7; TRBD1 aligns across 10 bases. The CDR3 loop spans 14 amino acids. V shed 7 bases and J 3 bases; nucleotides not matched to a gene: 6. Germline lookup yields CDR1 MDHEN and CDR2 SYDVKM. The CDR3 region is CASTGTGVFYEQYF. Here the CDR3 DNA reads TGTGCCAGCACTGGGACAGGGGTTTTCTACGAGCAGTACTTC.

The CDR3 DNA sequence: TGTGCCAGCAGCGCCTCAGGACAGCCTAACACCGGGGAGCTGTTTTTT. Amino acid sequence: CASSASGQPNTGELFF. V is TRBV7-7 and J is TRBJ2-2; maybe TRBD1 (6 bases). The CDR3 is 16 amino acids. CDR1 SSHAT and CDR2 FNYEAQ come from the germline V gene (reference sequence). V was cut by 5 bases and J by 2 bases, with 15 bases left in between.